The present entry profiles one T cell receptor beta chain with its context. No antigen is known for it. Base qualities are missing; no much larger clone stands one base away. The immunoSEQ Assay, a bias-controlled multiplex PCR, was used to amplify TCRbeta CDR3 regions from genomic DNA. In the original analysis: The number of nucleated cells in each sample was estimated by amplification of reference gene primers within the assay. To quantify the absolute abundance of each unique TCRbeta CDR3 rearrangement, sequence reads were collapsed and filtered. For each sample, productive Simpson clonality was calculated by taking the square root of Simpson's diversity index across productive rearrangements. TCRdb mirrors the immuneACCESS table, restricted to in-frame sequences. Some clones are absent from its copies; in checked studies, under half trace to an unresolved V gene, and the reason for the others is unknown. V, J and clone size were drawn from that table, and D and trimming were deduced from the DNA. Recorded for this sample are about 140,000 clones; 60% to 80% of them occurred a single time. The ten largest clones add up to over 9.5% of the sample.

This record belongs to a study of blood T cell repertoires in COVID-19 (dated by TCRdb to 2018 to 2021). For the wider study: The collaborator samples originated in the United States, Italy and Spain and spanned the acute and convalescent phases of COVID-19. The material from the prospective study consisted of cDNA or gDNA derived from T cells, B-cell-depleted T cells, or PBMCs. Deeply sampled blood TCRbeta repertoires from subjects exposed to, actively infected with, or recovered from COVID-19 were included in the dataset. A freely available public database, intended as a resource for researchers studying the immune response to SARS-CoV-2, is where the repertoires were released. Samples were obtained from the ongoing ImmuneRACE study (first 160 participants) and from over a thousand subjects provided by 6 global collaborators. Sample metadata almost always included a de-identified subject ID, COVID-19 status, age in years and sex. HLA class I and class II types, where available, came from metadata supplied by the sample provider rather than from assay-based typing.

Points the paper makes about the study in general: Clinical and demographic metadata were provided uncurated, with the amount varying by source and participant.

The V end gives up 4 bases and the J end 6 bases, leaving 9 bases in the junction not matched to a gene. CDR1 and CDR2 are read off the germline V gene (reference sequence) as SGHNT and YYREEE. The CDR3 has 14 amino acids, counting the end cysteine and phenylalanine. This entry keeps only the CDR3 DNA: 42 bases, framed from base 1. Samples from volunteer blood donors who had recovered from COVID-19 were contributed by a second Seattle source. Each collaborating institution followed its own protocols to collect whole blood in K2EDTA tubes. For TCRbeta analysis, collaborator samples were shipped as frozen whole blood, as isolated PBMCs, or as DNA extracted from either sample type.

This clonotype was obtained from a man in his fifties or sixties who had recovered from COVID-19. Sequenced material: peripheral blood. The sequence links TRBV5-4 to TRBJ2-7, and TRBD1 aligns with 8 junction nucleotides. The CDR3 protein is CASSPDRGSREQYF. The bases are TGTGCCAGCAGCCCCGACAGGGGTAGTCGCGAGCAGTACTTC.